Sequencing of this TCR beta chain was carried out in a study of T cells expressing NK-cell markers. Study observations and caveats: Six of the donors carried dominant NKG2C+ clonotypes that took up about 1.0-7.0% of their CD8+ T cells.

As concerns this clonotype: The antigen remains undetermined.

TCRdb reprocessed the 5' RACE reads and reports one entry per CDR3 protein, with no DNA. The sample table includes 400,000 or so distinct CDR3 sequences. This clonotype originated in a woman between 45 and 60 years old in good health. Material: blood T cells: a sorted CD56 or NKG2C T cell subset, CD4+ or CD8+ T cells, or bulk PBMC T cells (not recorded which).

The CDR3 loop is CASSYWTGSSTDTQYF. The chain couples TRBV7-9 to TRBJ2-3; TCRdb designates TRBD1, a call that cannot be tested without DNA. This CDR3 spans 16 amino acids. The germline V gene has CDR1 SEHNR and CDR2 FQNEAQ (reference sequence).